The 29 T cell receptor beta chains given below trace back to one sample, sequenced in a study of CD8+ T cells in alopecia areata. After isolation, RNA underwent reverse transcription to generate cDNA as the sequencing template. Repertoires were generated with immunoSEQ multiplex PCR, while TCRdb's copy carries only in-frame clones and drops some. Of around 140,000 clones detected, around 47% appear once; the ten largest clones hold roughly 7.5%. The specimen sequenced was CD4+ T cells sorted from blood. Receptor source: a human donor with alopecia areata.

The chain recombines TRBV30 with TRBJ1-2; maybe TRBD1 (5 bases). V lost 0 bases and J 8 bases, leaving 10 bases between the germline ends. This CDR3 spans 12 amino acids. Germline V gene lookup returns CDR1 GTSNPN and CDR2 SVGIG (reference sequence). CDR3 in amino acids: CAWSVLGEGYTF. The CDR3 DNA reads as TGTGCCTGGAGTGTATTGGGGGAGGGCTACACCTTC.

This clone was seen a few times. The V gene is TRBV7-6, the J gene TRBJ2-1, with a tentative D call TRBD1 (5 bases). The CDR3 runs 14 residues. Germline assignment: CDR1 SGHVS and CDR2 FNYEAQ. V lost 5 bases and J lost 9, with 17 bases in between. Here the CDR3 reads CASSQGGRRGEQFF. CDR3 in DNA: TGTGCCAGCAGCCAGGGTGGCCGGCGTGGTGAGCAGTTCTTC.

The CDR3 loop is CASRGGPDQPQHF. The DNA of the CDR3 is TGTGCCAGCAGAGGGGGACCTGATCAGCCCCAGCATTTT. The rearrangement links TRBV28 to TRBJ1-5, with TRBD1 as a possible D gene (6 bases). Germline loops: CDR1 MDHEN, CDR2 SYDVKM. V was shortened by 6 bases and J by 5 bases, with 11 bases between the two germline ends. This CDR3 has 13 residues.

CDR3 coding DNA: TGTGCCAGCAGCTTGAGGATCAGGGGCCCCCGGACCCAGTACTTC. This translates into CASSLRIRGPRTQYF. The chain recombines TRBV5-6 with TRBJ2-5, with D possibly being TRBD1 (6 bases). The germline V gene encodes CDR1 SGHDT and CDR2 YYEEEE. This CDR3 has 15 amino acids. With 1 base removed from V and 7 bases from J, the gap between germline ends came to 17 bases.

This clone was seen a few times. The V and J genes are TRBV6-9 and TRBJ2-7; 9 bases match TRBD1. In germline, CDR1 is MNHGY, CDR2 SVAAGI. V was pared by 2 bases and J by 5 bases, with 7 bases of the junction left unmatched. The CDR3 loop spans 15 amino acids. The CDR3 loop reads CASSYGGQGSDEQYF. DNA of the CDR3: TGTGCCAGCAGTTATGGGGGACAGGGTTCGGACGAGCAGTACTTC.

J is TRBJ2-3 and V is TRBV28, with TRBD2 matching 9 bases. Germline CDR1 reads MDHEN; CDR2 reads SYDVKM. The trim removed 5 bases at V and 10 bases at J, leaving 4 bases unmatched. The CDR3 has 12 amino acids. The CDR3 DNA sequence: TGTGCCAGCAGTCTTAGCGGGAGCCCGCAGTATTTT. The encoded protein is CASSLSGSPQYF.

This clone was detected only a few times. CDR3 bases: TGCAGCGTTGATTCCAGGGGGCTTTATGGCTACACCTTC. This translates into CSVDSRGLYGYTF. The rearrangement uses TRBV29-1 and TRBJ1-2, with 8 bases fitting TRBD1. This CDR3 is 13 amino acids long. V lost 3 bases and J lost 5; bases outside the gene matches: 5. The V gene's germline CDR1 is SQVTM and CDR2 ANQGSEA.

This clone was detected only a few times. The rearrangement joins TRBV29-1 to TRBJ2-1; the D is unclear. The CDR3 is made up of 11 amino acids. The germline CDR1 and CDR2 sequences are SQVTM and ANQGSEA. Trimming stripped 6 bases from V and 8 bases from J, with 11 bases between. In DNA, the CDR3 is TGCAGCGTCCGCCGGGCTGATGAGCAGTTCTTC. As protein: CSVRRADEQFF.

This sequence joins TRBV4-2 and TRBJ1-5, with D perhaps TRBD1 (6 bases). Germline V gene data show CDR1 as LGHNA and CDR2 as YNFKEQ. CDR3 size: 15 residues. Trimming took off 0 bases at V and 7 bases at J, with 13 bases between the two ends. Here the CDR3 reads CASSQDYWGGQPQHF. The DNA of the CDR3 is TGTGCCAGCAGCCAAGATTATTGGGGGGGCCAGCCCCAGCATTTT.

V is TRBV2 and J is TRBJ1-5; perhaps TRBD1 as D (6 bases). Trimming cost V 6 bases and J 3 bases, with 18 bases left between them. The CDR3 spans 16 residues. The germline gives CDR1 SNHLY, CDR2 FYNNEI. CDR3 DNA sequence: TGTGCCAGCAGCCGATATACGGACAGACTCAATCAGCCCCAGCATTTT. It is translated as CASSRYTDRLNQPQHF.

V gene TRBV28 combines with J gene TRBJ2-7; tentative D call: TRBD1 (5 bases). The CDR3 runs to 14 residues. Germline assignment: CDR1 MDHEN and CDR2 SYDVKM. V lost 3 bases and J lost 0, with 9 bases in between. The CDR3 spells CASSLPGPSYEQYF. The CDR3 DNA reads as TGTGCCAGCAGTTTGCCAGGGCCCTCCTACGAGCAGTACTTC.

This clone has a handful of counts. The gene calls are TRBV28 and TRBJ1-1, with D perhaps TRBD1 (5 bases). Germline V gene lookup returns CDR1 MDHEN and CDR2 SYDVKM. The CDR3 extends over 15 amino acids. V was clipped by 8 bases and J by 1 base, with 17 bases between them. DNA of the CDR3: TGTGCCAGCTCGATAATTGGACAATGGAACACTGAAGCTTTCTTT. It specifies CASSIIGQWNTEAFF.

V and J are TRBV5-1 and TRBJ2-3; the D gene is possibly TRBD1 (5 bases). CDR1 and CDR2 (germline): SGHRS, YFSETQ. This CDR3 has 14 residues. V lost 4 bases and J 0 bases, leaving 9 bases between the germline ends. CDR3 sequence: CASSRAGSTDTQYF. In nucleotides, the CDR3 is TGCGCCAGCAGCCGCGCAGGGAGCACAGATACGCAGTATTTT.

This chain links TRBV7-2 with TRBJ2-3; 8 nucleotides agree with TRBD2. The CDR3 runs 15 residues. From germline, CDR1 is SGHTA and CDR2 FQGNSA. The ends lost 1 base at V and 4 bases at J; junction bases unmatched: 4. CDR3: CASSLDSGSSDTQYF. CDR3 sequence (DNA): TGTGCCAGCAGCTTAGACAGCGGGAGCTCAGATACGCAGTATTTT.

The V call is TRBV18, the J call TRBJ2-7; 7 nucleotides line up with TRBD1. The V and J ends lost 3 bases and 3 bases, in that order; junction bases with no gene match: 8. CDR3 length equals 15 residues. The germline V gene has CDR1 KGHSH and CDR2 LQKENI. This chain's CDR3 is CASSPNPGGYYEQYF. The DNA of the CDR3 is TGTGCCAGCTCACCGAATCCAGGGGGATACTACGAGCAGTACTTC.

The V and J genes are TRBV29-1 and TRBJ1-1; D unresolved. With 4 bases removed from V and 0 bases from J, the gap between germline ends came to 9 bases. Germline V gene data show CDR1 as SQVTM and CDR2 as ANQGSEA. This CDR3 region has 13 residues. This CDR3 reads CSVARLVNTEAFF. CDR3 DNA sequence: TGCAGCGTTGCGCGGTTAGTGAACACTGAAGCTTTCTTT.

This clone has more than one count but fewer than ten. The rearrangement uses TRBV29-1 and TRBJ1-1, with unresolved D. The CDR3 has 13 amino acids. CDR1 SQVTM and CDR2 ANQGSEA come from the germline V gene. The ends were cut back, 4 bases at V and 4 bases at J, with 13 bases in the middle. The CDR3: CSVVAYAGTEAFF. As DNA, the CDR3 is TGCAGCGTTGTAGCTTATGCTGGCACTGAAGCTTTCTTT.

The gene calls are TRBV4-1 and TRBJ2-7; 7 nucleotides align to TRBD1. V gave up 1 base and J gave up 6 bases; unmatched junction bases: 15. From germline, CDR1 is MGHRA and CDR2 YSYEKL. The CDR3 runs to 17 residues. This CDR3 reads CASSQVGQKTGKGEQYF. In DNA form, the CDR3 reads TGCGCCAGCAGCCAAGTTGGCCAAAAGACAGGGAAAGGCGAGCAGTACTTC.

The genes are TRBV6-6 and TRBJ2-7; 7 bases agree with TRBD1. Germline V lookup: CDR1 MNHNY, CDR2 SVGAGI (reference sequence). This CDR3 comprises 16 residues. With 2 bases clipped from V and 4 bases from J, the junction kept 11 bases outside the gene matches. The CDR3 protein is CASSYPRQGSVYEQYF. CDR3 sequence (DNA): TGTGCCAGCAGTTACCCTCGACAGGGAAGCGTATACGAGCAGTACTTC.

This clone was recorded a few times. This sequence joins TRBV29-1 and TRBJ2-2, with D possibly TRBD1 on 5 matching bases. The CDR3 is 12 amino acids. The germline V and J ends were trimmed by 8 bases and 3 bases, with 10 bases remaining between them. Germline V gene lookup returns CDR1 SQVTM and CDR2 ANQGSEA. The CDR3 sequence: CSCFRDTGELFF. The DNA of the CDR3 is TGCAGCTGTTTCAGGGACACCGGGGAGCTGTTTTTT.

CDR3 DNA sequence: TGTGCCAGCAGAAAGGGGAGCACTGAAGCTTTCTTT. Translation gives CASRKGSTEAFF. The chain couples TRBV6-5 to TRBJ1-1; D may be TRBD1 (5 bases). V was shortened by 6 bases and J by 4 bases, with 9 bases between the two germline ends. Germline CDR1 MNHEY, CDR2 SVGAGI. CDR3 length: 12 residues.

This chain uses TRBV29-1 with TRBJ1-5; D remains ambiguous. Looked up from germline, CDR1 is SQVTM and CDR2 is ANQGSEA. The CDR3 is 12 amino acids. With 7 bases removed from V and 4 bases from J, the gap between germline ends came to 11 bases. The CDR3 DNA follows: TGCAGCGCTGGCAGTCCAAATCAGCCCCAGCATTTT. Translation gives CSAGSPNQPQHF.

This clone came up once. This rearrangement joins TRBV5-1 to TRBJ2-7, with D possibly matching TRBD1 (5 bases). This CDR3 comprises 12 residues. Germline V gene sequence: CDR1 SGHRS, CDR2 YFSETQ. Trimming shortened V by 0 bases and J by 5 bases, and 6 bases separated the two germline ends. DNA for the CDR3: TGCGCCAGCAGCTTGGGGGGCGACGAGCAGTACTTC. This encodes CASSLGGDEQYF. The variable domain in full, completed from reference TRBV5-1 and TRBJ2-7, reads KAGVTQTPRYLIKTRGQQVTLSCSPISGHRSVSWYQQTPGQGLQFLFEYFSETQRNKGNFPGRFSGRQFSNSRSEMNVSTLELGDSALYLCASSLGGDEQYFGPGTRLTVT.

The chain joins TRBV29-1 to TRBJ2-5, with TRBD2 matching over 11 bases. Germline assignment: CDR1 SQVTM and CDR2 ANQGSEA. This CDR3 region has 15 residues. Trimming cost V 3 bases and J 11 bases; bases outside gene matches: 14. In nucleotides, the CDR3 is TGCAGCGTTGACGCCGTACTAGCGGGAGAGGGGAAGCAGTACTTC. Translation gives CSVDAVLAGEGKQYF.

The V call is TRBV30, the J call TRBJ2-1; 10 positions match TRBD2. J lost 8 bases, V lost 4 bases, and 5 bases had no gene match. The CDR3 sequence is 13 residues long. In germline, CDR1 is GTSNPN, CDR2 SVGIG (reference sequence). CDR3 bases: TGTGCCTGGACTAGCGGGAGACGGGATGAGCAGTTCTTC. Translation: CAWTSGRRDEQFF.

This clone was observed a few times. The J gene is TRBJ2-7, the V gene TRBV29-1, with D unclear. The CDR3 runs 12 residues. The V and J ends lost 4 bases and 3 bases respectively, with 10 bases between them. CDR1 is SQVTM and CDR2 is ANQGSEA in the germline V gene. The DNA for the CDR3 is TGCAGCGTTGTTACTGGCGGCTACGAGCAGTACTTC. This gives the protein CSVVTGGYEQYF.

This chain links TRBV5-4 with TRBJ2-1; TRBD2 might be the D (5 bases). Germline CDR1 reads SGHNT; CDR2 reads YYREEE (reference sequence). The ends were cut back, 0 bases at V and 2 bases at J, with 9 bases in the middle. The length of the CDR3 is 15 residues. The CDR3 nucleotides read TGTGCCAGCAGCTTGGGAGGGAGTACCTACAATGAGCAGTTCTTC. Protein product: CASSLGGSTYNEQFF. Full variable domain (outside the CDR3, taken from reference TRBV5-4 and TRBJ2-1): ETGVTQSPTHLIKTRGQQVTLRCSSQSGHNTVSWYQQALGQGPQFIFQYYREEENGRGNFPPRFSGLQFPNYSSELNVNALELDDSALYLCASSLGGSTYNEQFFGPGTRLTVL.

The CDR3 region has the DNA TGCGCCAGCTCCTTGGAGGGGAGGAACACTGAAGCTTTCTTT. Protein sequence: CASSLEGRNTEAFF. The V call is TRBV5-1, the J call TRBJ1-1; D is possibly TRBD1 (5 bases). The germline gives CDR1 SGHRS, CDR2 YFSETQ. CDR3 size: 14 residues. Trimming pared 7 bases from V and 1 base from J, leaving 14 bases between. Complete variable domain (other parts from reference TRBV5-1 and TRBJ1-1): KAGVTQTPRYLIKTRGQQVTLSCSPISGHRSVSWYQQTPGQGLQFLFEYFSETQRNKGNFPGRFSGRQFSNSRSEMNVSTLELGDSALYLCASSLEGRNTEAFFGQGTRLTVV.

The chain links TRBV28 to TRBJ2-7; D is unclear. Trimming cost V 6 bases and J 4 bases, with 19 bases left between them. The CDR3 sequence is 15 residues long. Germline loops: CDR1 MDHEN, CDR2 SYDVKM. The CDR3 DNA reads TGTGCCAGCAGATCGAATGGTAGATCGTTGTACGAGCAGTACTTC. It codes for CASRSNGRSLYEQYF.